Sequencing of this TCR beta chain was carried out in a study of blood T cell repertoires in COVID-19. Across the study: Acute and convalescent COVID-19 specimens originated in the United States, Italy and Spain. In each case, the material was cDNA or gDNA derived from T cells, B-cell-depleted T cells, or PBMCs.

Only a few counts were recorded for this clone. The ends lost 0 bases at V and 4 bases at J; junction bases unmatched: 5. The CDR3 spans 15 residues. The germline gives CDR1 WSHSY, CDR2 SAAADI. Using immunoSEQ multiplex PCR, the repertoire was profiled, and TCRdb retains in-frame clones only, with some absent. The sample comprises fewer than 100,000 clones, 65% to 90% of which are singletons, and approximately 20% rests with the top ten. The rearrangement uses TRBV10-2 and TRBJ2-5, with 7 positions matching TRBD1. The receptor was derived from a woman aged 50 to 60 with acute or convalescent COVID-19. Sequencing used peripheral blood. In DNA form, the CDR3 reads TGCGCCAGCAGTGAGTCGAGACAGGGCAGAGAGACCCAGTACTTC. Amino acid sequence: CASSESRQGRETQYF.